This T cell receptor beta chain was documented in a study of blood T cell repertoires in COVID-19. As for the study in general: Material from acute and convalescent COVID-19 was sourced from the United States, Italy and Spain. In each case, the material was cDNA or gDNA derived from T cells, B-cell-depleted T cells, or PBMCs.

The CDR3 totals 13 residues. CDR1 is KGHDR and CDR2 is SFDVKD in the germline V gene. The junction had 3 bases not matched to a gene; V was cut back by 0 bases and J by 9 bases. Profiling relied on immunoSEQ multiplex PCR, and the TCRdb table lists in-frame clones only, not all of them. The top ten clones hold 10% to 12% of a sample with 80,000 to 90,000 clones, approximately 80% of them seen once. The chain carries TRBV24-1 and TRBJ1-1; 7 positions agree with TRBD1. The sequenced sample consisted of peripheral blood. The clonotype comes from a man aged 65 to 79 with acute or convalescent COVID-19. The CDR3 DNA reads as TGTGCCACCAGTGATTTGCAGGGGGGACAAGCTTTCTTT. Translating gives CATSDLQGGQAFF.